This entry concerns a single T cell receptor beta chain. The sample holds many counts of this clonotype. Its antigen target is currently unknown. Qualities for individual bases were not recorded, and no much larger clone is one base off. Explained via the paper, the time point label denotes: patch test 1, 2 weeks after DPC sensitization. According to the study, the label for this sample's treatment or condition signals: therapeutic diphenylcyclopropenone sensitization with weekly scalp DPC. At each patch-test visit, blood was drawn before the patch test was applied. To be eligible, patients had to be aged 18 to 70, diagnosed with alopecia and judged suitable for DPC therapy, while pregnant patients were excluded. Total RNA was isolated from unfractionated whole blood collected in Tempus Blood RNA tubes. The record originates from a study of human T cells and chemical hapten exposure (dated by TCRdb to about 2021). For context, the study as a whole: For sensitization, 2% DPC in acetone was applied to a roughly 2 cm by roughly 2 cm area of upper inner arm skin. The libraries were sequenced as a pool, and the TCR yield per sample differed mostly because of small variations in library volumes within the pool. Throughout the roughly 23-week study period, patients were also given weekly therapeutic DPC doses on the scalp. Blood samples were taken from patients before sensitization (week 0) and then at 2, 6 and about 24 weeks after DPC sensitization. This study followed changes in the peripheral blood TCR repertoire in vivo during primary and secondary sensitization of alopecia patients to the hapten diphenylcyclopropenone (DPC). Patch testing on the upper back used Finn chambers containing 0.01% DPC, with scoring done after 6 days according to International Contact Dermatitis Research Group standards. The patient cohort, mostly female, included alopecia areata with under or over 50% scalp involvement, alopecia totalis and alopecia universalis. Blood for TCR sequencing was provided by twenty-nine alopecia patients at one to four time points (pre-sensitization, 2, 6 and 24 weeks). Beyond this particular receptor, the publication reports: Patch test score correlated positively with the number of PT1 expanded TCRs, reaching significance at thresholds 8, 16 and 32 but not at 4. The number of TCRs above 1 in 1000 frequency did not change with DPC sensitization; there was no evidence of global repertoire structure alterations. Compared with pre-sensitization or healthy control sets, expanded TCRs formed significantly more large CDR3 similarity clusters, which is consistent with antigen-driven responses. Because every patient had alopecia, a presumed autoimmune disease, the patients' immune response might differ from that of healthy individuals. Repeated subsampling changed both the strength of the expansion versus patch-test correlation and the threshold at which the correlation became significant.

Receptors were amplified or captured by RACE. Sequencing used a NextSeq 500. During library preparation, unique molecular identifiers were attached to individual cDNA molecules so that TCRs could be counted quantitatively and reproducibly. Both TCR alpha and TCR beta chains were sequenced from each blood RNA sample. The authors' pipeline ran thus. Samples had a median of about 96,000 TCRs, with a range from roughly 20,000 to 700,000. The Decombinator software suite was used to annotate V, J and CDR3 in the TCR reads. For PS versus PT1 abundance plots, all samples were subsampled to the same number of TCRs (28,000). Expanded TCRs were defined as absent before sensitization and observed at least eight times at the 2-week time point. The public reads were run again by TCRdb, first through fastp at Q25 and then through MiXCR, and only productive beta chains were kept. All rows with the same CDR3 protein become a single entry with the most common DNA and genes. TCRdb, not the authors, supplied the V and J calls. This sample holds around 77,000 distinct CDR3 sequences; about 9.4% were observed only once. In total, the top ten clones hold roughly 3.3% of the sample.

The source of this sequence is a woman in her 40s with alopecia areata. Some clones in this sample may be carry-over from other donors' samples. This material consisted of whole blood, taken in connection with sensitization to the hapten diphenylcyclopropenone (DPC).

The encoded CDR3 is CAACPGVPTGELFF. The DNA sequence follows: TGTGCCGCGTGCCCCGGGGTTCCCACCGGGGAGCTGTTTTTT. The chain couples TRBV6-6 to TRBJ2-2, and TRBD2 may be the D gene, going by 5 matching bases. V sheds 11 bases and J sheds 4 bases, leaving 17 bases between their ends. The CDR3, cysteine through phenylalanine, is 14 amino acids long. Just the 42-base CDR3 DNA is kept, in frame starting at base 1. The CDR1 and CDR2 encoded by the germline V gene (reference sequence) are MNHNY and SVGAGI.